This T cell receptor (beta chain) was captured by sequencing in a study of T cells after yellow fever vaccination. TCRdb itself ran the 5' RACE reads through MiXCR, one entry per CDR3 protein. The sample has hundreds of thousands of distinct CDR3 sequences, approximately 13% seen once. This CDR3 region has 13 residues. The V and J ends lost 8 bases and 0 bases respectively, with 6 bases between them. CDR1 KGHDR and CDR2 SFDVKD come from the germline V gene. The sequencing here drew on PBMCs, taken on the day of the yellow fever booster vaccination. This chain connects TRBV24-1 to TRBJ2-2; D ambiguous. The TCR originated in a man aged 25-40 years who received the YFV17D yellow fever vaccine. The CDR3 is CATTHTNTGELFF. The CDR3 DNA is TGTGCCACCACCCACACGAACACCGGGGAGCTGTTTTTT.